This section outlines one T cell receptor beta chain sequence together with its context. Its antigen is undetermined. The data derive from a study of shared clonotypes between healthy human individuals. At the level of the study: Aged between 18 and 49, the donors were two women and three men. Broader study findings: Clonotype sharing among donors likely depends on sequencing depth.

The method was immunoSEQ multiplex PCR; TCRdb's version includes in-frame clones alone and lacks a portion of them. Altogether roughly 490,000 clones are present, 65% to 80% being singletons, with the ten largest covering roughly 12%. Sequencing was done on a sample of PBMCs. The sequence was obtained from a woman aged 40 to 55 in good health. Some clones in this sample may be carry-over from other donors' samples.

CDR3 in amino acids: CASSLEVPGTDTQYF. The CDR3 region has the DNA TGTGCCAGCAGCTTGGAAGTGCCGGGCACAGATACGCAGTATTTT. This chain connects TRBV5-6 to TRBJ2-3, with unresolved D. CDR1 is SGHDT, CDR2 YYEEEE, per germline. The CDR3 length is 15 residues. V was trimmed by 0 bases and J by 1 base, leaving 9 bases between them.